This section outlines one T cell receptor beta chain sequence together with its context. Its antigen is unidentified. Only in-frame clones appear in the TCRdb table, and some are missing; sequencing was by immunoSEQ multiplex PCR. The sample includes 30,000 to 40,000 clones, 87% seen only once; the top ten take around 3.4%. The data belong to a study of STAT5B mutations in CD4+ large granular lymphocyte leukemia. Germline CDR1 reads MNHNS; CDR2 reads SASEGT. The CDR3 consists of 15 residues. Deletions cut 0 bases from V and 2 bases from J, with 11 bases between. General observations from the study: 8/27 top patient clones versus 2/35 control clones were TRBV06-family.

This TCR derives from a human donor in good health. Sequencing input: CD4+ T cells from blood buffy coats. The chain links TRBV6-1 to TRBJ2-7; D not resolved. DNA for the CDR3: TGTGCCAGCAGTGAAGCGGGGTCCGCAGCCTACGAGCAGTACTTC. Translation: CASSEAGSAAYEQYF.